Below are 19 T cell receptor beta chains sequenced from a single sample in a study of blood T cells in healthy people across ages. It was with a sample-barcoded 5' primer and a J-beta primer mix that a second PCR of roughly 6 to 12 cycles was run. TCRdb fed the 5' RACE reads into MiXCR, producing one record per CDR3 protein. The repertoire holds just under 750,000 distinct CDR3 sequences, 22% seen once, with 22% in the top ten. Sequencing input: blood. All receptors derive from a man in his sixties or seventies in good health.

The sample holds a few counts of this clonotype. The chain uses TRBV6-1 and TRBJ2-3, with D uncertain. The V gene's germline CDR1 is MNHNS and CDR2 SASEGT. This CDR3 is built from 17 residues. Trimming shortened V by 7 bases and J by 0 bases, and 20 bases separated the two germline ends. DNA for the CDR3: TGTGCCAGCAAGAGCGTTGGGCCTAATCCTAGCACAGATACGCAGTATTTT. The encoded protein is CASKSVGPNPSTDTQYF.

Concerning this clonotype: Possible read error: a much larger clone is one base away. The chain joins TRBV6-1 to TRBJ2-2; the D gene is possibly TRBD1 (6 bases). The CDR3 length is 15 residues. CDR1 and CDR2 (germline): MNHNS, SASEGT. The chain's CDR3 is CASSHRDGETGELVF. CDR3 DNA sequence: TGTGCCAGCAGCCACAGGGATGGGGAGACCGGGGAGCTGGTTTTT.

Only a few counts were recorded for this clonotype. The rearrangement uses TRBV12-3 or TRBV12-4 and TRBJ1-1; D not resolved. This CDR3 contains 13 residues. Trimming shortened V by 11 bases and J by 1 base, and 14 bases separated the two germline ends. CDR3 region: CADKPGRNTEAFF. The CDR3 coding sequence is TGTGCCGACAAACCCGGGAGGAACACTGAAGCTTTCTTT.

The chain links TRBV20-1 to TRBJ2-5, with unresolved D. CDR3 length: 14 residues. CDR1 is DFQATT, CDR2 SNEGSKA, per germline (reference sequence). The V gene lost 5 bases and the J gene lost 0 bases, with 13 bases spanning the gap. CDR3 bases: TGCAGTGCTGCCCTTGGGGTTGACCAAGAGACCCAGTACTTC. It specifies CSAALGVDQETQYF.

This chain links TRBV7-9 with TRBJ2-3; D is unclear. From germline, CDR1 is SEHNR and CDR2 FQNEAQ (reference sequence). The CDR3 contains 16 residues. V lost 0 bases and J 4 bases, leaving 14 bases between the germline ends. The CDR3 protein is CASSLAISQGSDTQYF. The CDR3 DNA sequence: TGTGCCAGCAGCTTAGCCATCAGCCAAGGTTCAGATACGCAGTATTTT.

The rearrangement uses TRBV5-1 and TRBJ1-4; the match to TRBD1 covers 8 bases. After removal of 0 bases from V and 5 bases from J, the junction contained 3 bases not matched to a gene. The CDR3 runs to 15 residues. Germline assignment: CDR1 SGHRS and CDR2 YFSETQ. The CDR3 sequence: CASSLAAGGNEKLFF. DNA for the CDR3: TGCGCCAGCAGCTTGGCGGCAGGGGGCAATGAAAAACTGTTTTTT.

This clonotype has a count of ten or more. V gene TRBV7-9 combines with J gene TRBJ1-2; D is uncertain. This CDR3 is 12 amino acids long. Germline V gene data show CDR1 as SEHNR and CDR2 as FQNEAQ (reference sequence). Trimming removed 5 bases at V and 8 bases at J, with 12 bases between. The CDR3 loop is CASSPHLGGYTF. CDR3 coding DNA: TGTGCCAGCAGCCCGCACCTTGGGGGCTACACCTTC.

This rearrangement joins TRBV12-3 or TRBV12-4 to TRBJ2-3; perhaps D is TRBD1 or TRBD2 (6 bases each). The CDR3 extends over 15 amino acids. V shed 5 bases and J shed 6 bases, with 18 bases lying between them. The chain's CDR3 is CASSRNGGRIDTQYF. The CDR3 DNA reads TGTGCCAGCAGTCGTAACGGGGGCCGGATCGATACGCAGTATTTT.

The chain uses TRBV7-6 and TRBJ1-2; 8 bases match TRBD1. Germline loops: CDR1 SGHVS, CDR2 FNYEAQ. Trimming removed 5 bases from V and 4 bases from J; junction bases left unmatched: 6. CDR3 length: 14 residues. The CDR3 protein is CASSGGTGLYGYTF. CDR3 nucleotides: TGTGCCAGCAGCGGCGGGACAGGCCTCTATGGCTACACCTTC.

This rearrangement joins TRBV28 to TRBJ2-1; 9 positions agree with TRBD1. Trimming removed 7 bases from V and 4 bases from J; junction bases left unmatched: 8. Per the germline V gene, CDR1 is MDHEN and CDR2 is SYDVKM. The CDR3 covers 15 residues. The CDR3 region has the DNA TGTGCCAGCATCCCCGGGACAGGGCGGTACAATGAGCAGTTCTTC. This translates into CASIPGTGRYNEQFF.

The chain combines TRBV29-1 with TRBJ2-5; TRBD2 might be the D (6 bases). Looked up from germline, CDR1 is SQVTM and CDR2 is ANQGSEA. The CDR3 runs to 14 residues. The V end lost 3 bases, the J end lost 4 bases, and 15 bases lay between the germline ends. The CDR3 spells CSVEWDRGGETQYF. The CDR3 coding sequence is TGCAGCGTTGAGTGGGATAGGGGAGGAGAGACCCAGTACTTC.

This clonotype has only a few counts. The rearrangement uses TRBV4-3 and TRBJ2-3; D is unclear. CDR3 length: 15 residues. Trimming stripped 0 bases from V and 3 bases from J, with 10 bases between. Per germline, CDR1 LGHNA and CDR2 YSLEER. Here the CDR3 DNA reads TGCGCCAGCAGCCAAGAAAGGCAGAGGACAGATACGCAGTATTTT. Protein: CASSQERQRTDTQYF.

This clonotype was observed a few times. CDR3 nucleotides: TGTGCCACCACTTTAGCGGGGGGCCGTTACGGTGTGCAGTTCTTC. This sequence encodes CATTLAGGRYGVQFF. This chain links TRBV28 with TRBJ2-1, with 10 nucleotides matching TRBD2. The germline V gene has CDR1 MDHEN and CDR2 SYDVKM. Germline trimming cut 10 bases from V and 12 bases from J; bases unmatched to any gene: 18. This CDR3 comprises 15 residues.

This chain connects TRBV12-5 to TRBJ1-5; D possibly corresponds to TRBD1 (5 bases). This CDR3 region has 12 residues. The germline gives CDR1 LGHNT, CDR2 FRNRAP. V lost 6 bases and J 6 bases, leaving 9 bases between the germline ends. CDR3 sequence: CASGQGSQPQHF. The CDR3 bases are TGTGCTAGTGGGCAGGGCAGTCAGCCCCAGCATTTT.

In nucleotides, the CDR3 is TGTGCCAGCAATCTCAGGGGTTCAACAGATACGCAGTATTTT. It encodes CASNLRGSTDTQYF. The rearrangement links TRBV12-3 or TRBV12-4 to TRBJ2-3; D perhaps matches TRBD1 (6 bases). With 7 bases removed from V and 3 bases from J, the gap between germline ends came to 14 bases. The CDR3 spans 14 residues.

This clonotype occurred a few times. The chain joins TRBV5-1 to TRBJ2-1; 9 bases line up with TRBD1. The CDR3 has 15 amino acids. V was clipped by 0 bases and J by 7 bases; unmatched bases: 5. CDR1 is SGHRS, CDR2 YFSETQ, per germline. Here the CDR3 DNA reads TGCGCCAGCAGCTTGGTAACGGGACAGGGTAATGAGCAGTTCTTC. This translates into CASSLVTGQGNEQFF.

CDR3 nucleotide sequence: TGCAGCGTTAGGAGAAGGGGGCCAGCCGGATTCGCGGTCGATGAGCAGTTCTTC. Amino acid sequence: CSVRRRGPAGFAVDEQFF. V usage is TRBV29-1 and J usage is TRBJ2-5, with 7 bases that match TRBD1. The tail of the sequence fits TRBJ2-1 better, so the J call may be wrong. Germline CDR1 is SQVTM and CDR2 is ANQGSEA. There are 18 residues in the CDR3.

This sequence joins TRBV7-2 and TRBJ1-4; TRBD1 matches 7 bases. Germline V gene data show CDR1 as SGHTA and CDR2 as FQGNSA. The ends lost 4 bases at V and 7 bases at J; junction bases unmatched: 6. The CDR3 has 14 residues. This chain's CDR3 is CASSSNRGGEKLFF. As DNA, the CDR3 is TGTGCCAGCAGCTCAAACAGGGGCGGTGAAAAACTGTTTTTT.

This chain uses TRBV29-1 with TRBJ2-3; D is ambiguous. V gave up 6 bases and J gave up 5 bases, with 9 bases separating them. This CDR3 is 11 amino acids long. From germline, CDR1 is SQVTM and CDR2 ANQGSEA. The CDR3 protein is CSVPRLDTQYF. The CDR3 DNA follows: TGCAGCGTCCCGCGCCTAGATACGCAGTATTTT.